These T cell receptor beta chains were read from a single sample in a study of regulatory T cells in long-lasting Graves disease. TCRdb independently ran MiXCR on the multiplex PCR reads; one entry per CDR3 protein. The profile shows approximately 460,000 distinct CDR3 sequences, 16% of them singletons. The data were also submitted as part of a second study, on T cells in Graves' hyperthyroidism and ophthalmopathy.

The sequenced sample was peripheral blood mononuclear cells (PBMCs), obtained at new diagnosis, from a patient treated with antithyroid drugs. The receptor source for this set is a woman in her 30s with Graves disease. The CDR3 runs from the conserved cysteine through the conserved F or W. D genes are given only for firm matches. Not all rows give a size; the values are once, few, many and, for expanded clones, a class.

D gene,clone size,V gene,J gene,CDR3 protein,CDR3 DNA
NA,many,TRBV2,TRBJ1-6,CASSETGTSGLNSPLHF,TGTGCCAGCAGTGAAACCGGCACGTCAGGGTTGAATTCACCCCTCCACTTT
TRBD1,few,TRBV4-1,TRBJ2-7,CASSQTGNGVYEQYF,TGCGCCAGCAGCCAGACAGGGAATGGGGTCTACGAGCAGTACTTC
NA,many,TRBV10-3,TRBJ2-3,CATAVDYRKTDTQYF,TGTGCCACAGCCGTCGACTACCGTAAGACAGATACGCAGTATTTT
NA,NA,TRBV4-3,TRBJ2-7,CASSQSGSYEQYF,TGCGCCAGCAGCCAATCCGGGAGTTACGAGCAGTACTTC
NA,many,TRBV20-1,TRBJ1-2,CSASEGGYTF,TGCAGTGCTAGTGAGGGGGGCTACACCTTC
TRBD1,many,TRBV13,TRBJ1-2,CASSLGTGEKNYGYTF,TGTGCCAGCAGCTTAGGGACAGGGGAAAAAAACTATGGCTACACCTTC
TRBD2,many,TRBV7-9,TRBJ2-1,CASRPSGPNEQFF,TGTGCCAGCAGGCCTAGCGGGCCGAACGAGCAGTTCTTC
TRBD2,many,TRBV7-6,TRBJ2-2,CASSPSLGGRSFGELFF,TGTGCCAGCAGCCCCTCTCTGGGCGGGAGAAGTTTTGGGGAGCTGTTTTTT
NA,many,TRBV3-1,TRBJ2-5,CASSQESRGLQETQYF,TGTGCCAGCAGCCAAGAGAGTCGGGGCCTCCAAGAGACCCAGTACTTC
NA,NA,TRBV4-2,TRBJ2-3,CASSQAMSGTQYF,TGTGCCAGCAGCCAAGCGATGAGTGGTACGCAGTATTTT
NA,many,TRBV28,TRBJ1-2,CASSKYPLGGLRGYGYTF,TGTGCCAGCAGTAAATACCCATTAGGAGGGCTACGGGGCTATGGCTACACCTTC